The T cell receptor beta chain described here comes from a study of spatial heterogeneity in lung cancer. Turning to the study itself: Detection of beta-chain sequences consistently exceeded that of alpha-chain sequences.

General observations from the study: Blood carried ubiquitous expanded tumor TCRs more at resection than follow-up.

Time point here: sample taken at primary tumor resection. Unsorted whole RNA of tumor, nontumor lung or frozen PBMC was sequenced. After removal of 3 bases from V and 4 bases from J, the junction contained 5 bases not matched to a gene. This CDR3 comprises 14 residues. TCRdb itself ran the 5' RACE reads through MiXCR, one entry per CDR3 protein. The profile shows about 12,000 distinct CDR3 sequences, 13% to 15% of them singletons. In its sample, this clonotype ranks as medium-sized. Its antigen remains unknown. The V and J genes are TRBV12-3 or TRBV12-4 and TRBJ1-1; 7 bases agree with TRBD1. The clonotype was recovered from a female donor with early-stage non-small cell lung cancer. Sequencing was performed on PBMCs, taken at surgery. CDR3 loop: CASSLQGVSTEAFF. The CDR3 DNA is TGTGCCAGCAGTTTGCAGGGGGTTTCCACTGAAGCTTTCTTT.